These 17 T cell receptor beta chains were all obtained from the same sample, sequenced in a study of cytomegalovirus exposure and HLA in healthy donors. Both 60 Vbeta primers and 13 Jbeta primers went into the PCR. Measured with immunoSEQ multiplex PCR; TCRdb has only the in-frame clones, and not every one. The top ten hold around 5% of the sample, which has more than 95,000 clones, roughly 72% seen once. Sequencing was carried out using PBMCs. These TCRs come from a woman between 18 and 29 years old in good health and CMV-seropositive.

The chain employs TRBV2 and TRBJ1-5, with D perhaps matching TRBD1 (5 bases). Germline CDR1 reads SNHLY; CDR2 reads FYNNEI. V dropped 6 bases and J dropped 9 bases, with 9 bases sitting between them. CDR3 length: 11 amino acids. This CDR3 reads CASRDTGPQHF. CDR3 nucleotide sequence: TGTGCCAGCAGGGACACCGGGCCCCAGCATTTT.

This clone has just a few counts. V is TRBV11-2 and J is TRBJ2-3; 9 positions agree with TRBD1. CDR3 length equals 15 residues. J was trimmed by 4 bases and V by 5 bases; bases with no gene match: 7. CDR1 is SGHAT and CDR2 is FQNNGV in the germline V gene. As DNA, the CDR3 is TGTGCCAGCAGCGGCCGGGACAGGGATGCAGATACGCAGTATTTT. Translation: CASSGRDRDADTQYF.

V usage is TRBV28 and J usage is TRBJ2-7; 10 bases line up with TRBD1. The CDR3 is 15 amino acids. Losses at the gene ends were 5 bases for V and 2 bases for J; bases not matched to a gene: 6. The germline CDR1 and CDR2 sequences are MDHEN and SYDVKM. The CDR3 DNA reads TGTGCCAGCAGTATCCGGGACAGGGGTCCCTACGAGCAGTACTTC. As protein: CASSIRDRGPYEQYF.

The table lists this clone with a few counts. This chain joins TRBV5-1 and TRBJ1-1; 7 bases line up with TRBD1. The germline gives CDR1 SGHRS, CDR2 YFSETQ. The CDR3 is made up of 15 amino acids. V lost 4 bases to trimming and J lost 3 bases; unmatched junction nucleotides: 9. The CDR3 DNA reads TGCGCCAGCAGCCCTGGGACAGCCCCATACACTGAAGCTTTCTTT. This codes for CASSPGTAPYTEAFF.

The rearrangement links TRBV2 to TRBJ1-2; D ambiguous. Per the germline V gene, CDR1 is SNHLY and CDR2 is FYNNEI. Between the trimmed V and J ends, which lost 6 bases and 3 bases, there was a span of 20 bases. The CDR3 spans 16 residues. CDR3 protein: CASSNGELGKDYGYTF. The CDR3 region has the DNA TGTGCCAGCAGCAACGGGGAATTAGGGAAGGACTATGGCTACACCTTC.

This chain connects TRBV27 to TRBJ1-5; TRBD1 matches at 8 bases. The CDR3 consists of 14 residues. The trim removed 5 bases at V and 6 bases at J, leaving 6 bases unmatched. Germline CDR1 reads MNHEY; CDR2 reads SMNVEV (reference sequence). CDR3 nucleotide sequence: TGTGCCAGCAGTCTCCAGGGGGCTTCTCAGCCCCAGCATTTT. This codes for CASSLQGASQPQHF.

The chain employs TRBV9 and TRBJ2-7; the match to TRBD2 covers 8 bases. The CDR3 is 15 amino acids. Germline lookup yields CDR1 SGDLS and CDR2 YYNGEE. V was pared by 1 base and J by 4 bases, with 7 bases of the junction left unmatched. Written as DNA, the CDR3 is TGTGCCAGCAGCGTAAGTGGGCTAGCGGGTTACGAGCAGTACTTC. Its translation: CASSVSGLAGYEQYF.

The V gene is TRBV7-9, the J gene TRBJ2-2; 7 positions match TRBD2. J gave up 7 bases and V 5 bases, and 13 bases lay outside the gene matches. Germline CDR1 reads SEHNR; CDR2 reads FQNEAQ (reference sequence). CDR3 length: 16 residues. The chain's CDR3 is CASSRARGENFGELFF. CDR3 nucleotide sequence: TGTGCCAGCAGCCGGGCTCGGGGGGAGAACTTCGGGGAGCTGTTTTTT.

This chain joins TRBV25-1 and TRBJ2-5; a weak D match, TRBD1 (6 bases). Germline V gene sequence: CDR1 MGHDK, CDR2 SYGVNS. The CDR3 extends over 12 amino acids. V shed 8 bases and J shed 4 bases, with 11 bases lying between them. The CDR3 loop reads CASAGQRETQYF. Written as DNA, the CDR3 is TGTGCCAGCGCCGGACAGCGAGAGACCCAGTACTTC.

The rearrangement uses TRBV7-2 and TRBJ2-5; TRBD2 matches 13 bases. Looked up from germline, CDR1 is SGHTA and CDR2 is FQGNSA. The ends lost 5 bases at V and 5 bases at J; junction bases unmatched: 8. The length of the CDR3 is 16 residues. The CDR3 is CASSTGLAGEGETQYF. The CDR3, as DNA: TGTGCCAGCAGCACCGGACTAGCGGGAGAGGGGGAGACCCAGTACTTC.

The chain is built from TRBV11-2 and TRBJ2-1; perhaps TRBD1 as D (6 bases). The CDR3 consists of 14 residues. V lost 2 bases, J lost 2 bases, and 7 bases lay in between. The V gene's germline CDR1 is SGHAT and CDR2 FQNNGV. CDR3 amino acids: CASSLRTAYNEQFF. DNA of the CDR3: TGTGCCAGCAGCTTAAGGACAGCCTACAATGAGCAGTTCTTC.

This clone showed up just once. The V and J genes are TRBV10-3 and TRBJ2-5; D unclear. This CDR3 region has 13 residues. Germline V gene data show CDR1 as ENHRY and CDR2 as SYGVKD. Trimming pared 7 bases from V and 2 bases from J, leaving 11 bases between. The CDR3 protein is CAITADPQETQYF. CDR3 nucleotides: TGTGCCATCACTGCGGATCCTCAAGAGACCCAGTACTTC.

This chain uses TRBV2 with TRBJ2-4, with 8 bases aligning to TRBD2. Germline CDR1 reads SNHLY; CDR2 reads FYNNEI. CDR3 size: 19 residues. J lost 0 bases, V lost 6 bases, and 16 bases had no gene match. CDR3 nucleotides: TGTGCCAGCAGCGCCATTCCGTGGGCGGCGGGAGGAGCCAAAAACATTCAGTACTTC. This encodes CASSAIPWAAGGAKNIQYF. Full variable domain (remainder filled in from reference TRBV2 and TRBJ2-4): EPEVTQTPSHQVTQMGQEVILRCVPISNHLYFYWYRQILGQKVEFLVSFYNNEISEKSEIFDDQFSVERPDGSNFTLKIRSTKLEDSAMYFCASSAIPWAAGGAKNIQYFGAGTRLSVL.

This clone is a singleton in its sample. The chain uses TRBV14 and TRBJ2-3; the match to TRBD2 covers 11 bases. The CDR3 sequence is 16 residues long. Per the germline V gene, CDR1 is SGHDN and CDR2 is FVKESK. After removal of 1 base from V and 4 bases from J, the junction contained 4 bases not matched to a gene. In DNA, the CDR3 is TGTGCCAGCAGCCAAGGGAATAGCGGGAGGGCAGATACGCAGTATTTT. Translating gives CASSQGNSGRADTQYF.

Only one count was recorded for this clone. The genes are TRBV5-7 and TRBJ2-3, with TRBD2 matching 8 bases. TRBV5-7 has ORF status, its function being uncertain. The CDR3 length is 18 residues. V lost 1 base and J lost 1; bases outside the gene matches: 11. The CDR3 protein is CASSLRISGKKGTDTQYF. As DNA, the CDR3 is TGTGCCAGCAGCTTGAGAATTAGCGGGAAGAAGGGCACAGATACGCAGTATTTT.

J is TRBJ2-1 and V is TRBV29-1, with D maybe TRBD2 (6 bases). Per the germline V gene, CDR1 is SQVTM and CDR2 is ANQGSEA. Trimming shortened V by 6 bases and J by 3 bases, and 15 bases separated the two germline ends. The CDR3 consists of 14 residues. The CDR3 spells CSVQKTGVYNEQFF. CDR3 coding DNA: TGCAGCGTCCAAAAGACGGGAGTCTACAATGAGCAGTTCTTC.

In the case of this clone: Distinct nucleotide sequences in the sample also encode this CDR3. The V and J genes are TRBV27 and TRBJ2-7, with 8 bases fitting TRBD1. The V gene end was trimmed by 2 bases and the J gene end by 2 bases; junction bases not matched to a gene: 2. The CDR3 has 14 residues. Germline CDR1 MNHEY, CDR2 SMNVEV (reference sequence). Written as DNA, the CDR3 is TGTGCCAGCAGTTTACGGGGACAGGCCTACGAGCAGTACTTC. Translated, it gives CASSLRGQAYEQYF.